Listed below are T cell receptor beta chains from one sample, sequenced in a study of post-analysis software for immune sequencing data. TCRdb redid the calling of the PCR reads with MiXCR, one entry per CDR3 protein. This sample yields approximately 690,000 distinct CDR3 sequences, of which approximately 59% are seen a single time; roughly 12% belongs to the top ten. Material for sequencing was blood. Receptors originate from a girl aged 2 to 9 with multiple sclerosis. Each CDR3 is given without its conserved first and last residue.

v_gene: TRBV7-9
CDR3aa: ASSLDRGRFDEQF

v_gene: TRBV6-1
CDR3aa: ASRGGLGQASNEQF

v_gene: TRBV29-1
CDR3aa: SVDPGGIGETQY

v_gene: TRBV5-5
CDR3aa: ASSSDRDRGKQPQH

v_gene: TRBV5-5
CDR3aa: ASSSGSGSNYEQY

v_gene: TRBV20-1
CDR3aa: SARDPRGMGQPQH

v_gene: TRBV6-5
CDR3aa: AGSQGLGILYEQY

v_gene: TRBV7-9
CDR3aa: ASSIRGRTLSGANVLT

v_gene: TRBV3-1
CDR3aa: ASSQAGEGHQPQH

v_gene: TRBV7-2
CDR3aa: ASSLYPRETQY